This T cell receptor (beta chain) came from a study of blood T cell repertoires in COVID-19. Study as a whole: Whether acute or convalescent, the COVID-19 samples came from the United States, Italy and Spain. PBMCs, B-cell-depleted T cells, or T cells were the source of the cDNA or gDNA that made up the material.

The CDR3 covers 13 residues. Germline V lookup: CDR1 MDHEN, CDR2 SYDVKM. V dropped 7 bases and J dropped 5; count of bases not matched to a gene: 7. Under the authors' procedure: Reference gene primer amplification gave nucleated cell count estimates. The repertoire was sequenced with immunoSEQ multiplex PCR; TCRdb's copy has only in-frame clones and lacks some. V, J and clone size derive from that table, while D and trimming were established from the DNA sequence. The repertoire holds approximately 80,000 clones, with 76% as singletons. Material for sequencing was peripheral blood. The TCR sequence derives from a man between 65 and 85 years old with active or convalescent COVID-19. The chain combines TRBV28 with TRBJ1-1; 7 positions match TRBD1. The CDR3 loop reads CASNLPGGTEAFF. CDR3 in DNA: TGTGCCAGCAACCTACCAGGGGGGACTGAAGCTTTCTTT.